This T cell receptor beta chain appears in the sequencing data of a study of blood T cell repertoires in COVID-19. As processed by the authors: From reference gene primer amplification, estimates of nucleated cell counts were derived. The repertoire was sequenced with immunoSEQ multiplex PCR; TCRdb's copy has only in-frame clones and lacks some. Clone size and V and J calls were adopted from that table, with D and trimming inferred from the DNA. Found here are nearly 350,000 clones, 85% to 90% of them singletons; the top ten hold about 7%. The V and J ends lost 4 bases and 4 bases respectively, with 12 bases between them. Germline assignment: CDR1 KGHDR and CDR2 SFDVKD. This CDR3 has 14 amino acids. The Seattle patients, enrolled during active infection, were followed longitudinally.

This receptor was identified in a woman in her 70s with COVID-19, enrolled during active disease. This chain joins TRBV24-1 and TRBJ1-2; possibly TRBD1 for D (5 bases). The source material was peripheral blood. This chain's CDR3 is CATSEDTKGYGYTF. The CDR3 DNA is TGTGCCACCAGTGAGGACACGAAAGGCTATGGCTACACCTTC.